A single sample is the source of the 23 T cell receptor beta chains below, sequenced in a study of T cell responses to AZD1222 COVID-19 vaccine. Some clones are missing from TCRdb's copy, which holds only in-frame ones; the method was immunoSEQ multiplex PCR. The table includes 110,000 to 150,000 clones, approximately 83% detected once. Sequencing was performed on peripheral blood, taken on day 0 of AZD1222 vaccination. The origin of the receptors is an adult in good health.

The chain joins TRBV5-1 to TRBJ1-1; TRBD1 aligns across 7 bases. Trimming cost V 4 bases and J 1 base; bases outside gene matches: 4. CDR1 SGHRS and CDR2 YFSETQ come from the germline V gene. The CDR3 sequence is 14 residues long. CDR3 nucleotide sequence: TGCGCCAGCAGCATCGACAGGGCGAACACTGAAGCTTTCTTT. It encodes CASSIDRANTEAFF. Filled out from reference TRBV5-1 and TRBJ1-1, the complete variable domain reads KAGVTQTPRYLIKTRGQQVTLSCSPISGHRSVSWYQQTPGQGLQFLFEYFSETQRNKGNFPGRFSGRQFSNSRSEMNVSTLELGDSALYLCASSIDRANTEAFFGQGTRLTVV.

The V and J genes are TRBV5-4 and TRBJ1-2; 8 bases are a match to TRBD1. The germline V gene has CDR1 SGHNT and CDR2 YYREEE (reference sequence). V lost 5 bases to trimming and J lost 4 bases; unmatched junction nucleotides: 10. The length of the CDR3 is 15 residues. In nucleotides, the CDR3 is TGTGCCAGCAGTTCAGGGGGCGCGGGAATCTATGGCTACACCTTC. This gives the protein CASSSGGAGIYGYTF.

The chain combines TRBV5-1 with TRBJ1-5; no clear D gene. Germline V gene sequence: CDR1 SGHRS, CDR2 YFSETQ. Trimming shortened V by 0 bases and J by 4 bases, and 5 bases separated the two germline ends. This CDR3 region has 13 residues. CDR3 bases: TGCGCCAGCAGCTTGGATCTAAATCAGCCCCAGCATTTT. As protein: CASSLDLNQPQHF.

Here the CDR3 reads CASSLGNNEQFF. The CDR3 bases are TGTGCCAGCAGTTTAGGGAACAATGAGCAGTTCTTC. J is TRBJ2-1 and V is TRBV27; D is unresolved. The CDR3 consists of 12 residues. Trimming took off 2 bases at V and 5 bases at J, with 4 bases between the two ends. In germline, CDR1 is MNHEY, CDR2 SMNVEV (reference sequence).

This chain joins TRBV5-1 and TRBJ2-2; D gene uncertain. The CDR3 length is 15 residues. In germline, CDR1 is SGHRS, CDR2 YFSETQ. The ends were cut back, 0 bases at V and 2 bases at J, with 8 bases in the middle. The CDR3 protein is CASSLDSPNTGELFF. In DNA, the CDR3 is TGCGCCAGCAGCTTGGATTCACCTAACACCGGGGAGCTGTTTTTT. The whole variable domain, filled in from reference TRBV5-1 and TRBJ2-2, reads KAGVTQTPRYLIKTRGQQVTLSCSPISGHRSVSWYQQTPGQGLQFLFEYFSETQRNKGNFPGRFSGRQFSNSRSEMNVSTLELGDSALYLCASSLDSPNTGELFFGEGSRLTVL.

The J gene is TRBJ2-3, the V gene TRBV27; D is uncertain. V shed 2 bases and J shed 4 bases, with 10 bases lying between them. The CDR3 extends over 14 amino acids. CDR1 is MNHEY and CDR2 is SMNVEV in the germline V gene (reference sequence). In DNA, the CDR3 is TGTGCCAGCAGTTTAAAGGTTGTGGCAGATACGCAGTATTTT. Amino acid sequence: CASSLKVVADTQYF.

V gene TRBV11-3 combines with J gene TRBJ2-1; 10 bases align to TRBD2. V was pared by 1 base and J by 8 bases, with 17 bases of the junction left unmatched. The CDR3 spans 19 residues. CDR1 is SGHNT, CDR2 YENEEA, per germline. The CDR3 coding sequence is TGTGCCAGCAGCTTAGGGGGCCCCCTTAGCGGGGGGCCTATCGATGAGCAGTTCTTC. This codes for CASSLGGPLSGGPIDEQFF.

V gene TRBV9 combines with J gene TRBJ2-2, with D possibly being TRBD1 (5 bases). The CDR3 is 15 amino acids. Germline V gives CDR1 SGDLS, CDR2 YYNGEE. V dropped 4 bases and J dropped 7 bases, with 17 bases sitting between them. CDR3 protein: CASSITRQPYGELFF. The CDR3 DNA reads TGTGCCAGCAGCATCACAAGACAGCCCTACGGGGAGCTGTTTTTT.

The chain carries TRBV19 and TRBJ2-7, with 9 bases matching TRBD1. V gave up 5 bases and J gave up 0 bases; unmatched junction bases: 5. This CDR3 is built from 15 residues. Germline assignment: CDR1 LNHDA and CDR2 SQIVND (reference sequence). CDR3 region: CASSDRDRASYEQYF. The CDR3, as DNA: TGTGCCAGTAGTGACCGGGACAGGGCCTCCTACGAGCAGTACTTC. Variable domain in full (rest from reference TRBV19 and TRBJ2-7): DGGITQSPKYLFRKEGQNVTLSCEQNLNHDAMYWYRQDPGQGLRLIYYSQIVNDFQKGDIAEGYSVSREKKESFPLTVTSAQKNPTAFYLCASSDRDRASYEQYFGPGTRLTVT.

Here the CDR3 reads CASSYTGQGAHEQYF. In DNA, the CDR3 is TGTGCCAGCAGTTATACGGGACAGGGGGCCCACGAGCAGTACTTC. The V call is TRBV6-5, the J call TRBJ2-7; 12 positions agree with TRBD1. Germline V gene sequence: CDR1 MNHEY, CDR2 SVGAGI. After removal of 3 bases from V and 5 bases from J, the junction contained 5 bases not matched to a gene. The CDR3 runs to 15 residues.

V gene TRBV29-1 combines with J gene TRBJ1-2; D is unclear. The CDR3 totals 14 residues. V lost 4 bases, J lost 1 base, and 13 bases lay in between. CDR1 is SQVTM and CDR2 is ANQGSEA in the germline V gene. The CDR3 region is CSVGAGLHNYGYTF. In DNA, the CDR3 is TGCAGCGTTGGCGCTGGGCTACATAACTATGGCTACACCTTC. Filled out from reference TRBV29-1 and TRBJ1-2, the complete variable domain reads SAVISQKPSRDICQRGTSLTIQCQVDSQVTMMFWYRQQPGQSLTLIATANQGSEATYESGFVIDKFPISRPNLTFSTLTVSNMSPEDSSIYLCSVGAGLHNYGYTFGSGTRLTVV.

DNA of the CDR3: TGCAGTGCTAGTAGGGGGACAGGGGGCATTGAAGCTTTCTTT. Its protein is CSASRGTGGIEAFF. The chain joins TRBV20-1 to TRBJ1-1, with TRBD1 identical over 12 bases. Germline CDR1 and CDR2: DFQATT and SNEGSKA (reference sequence). V shed 3 bases and J 7 bases; nucleotides not matched to a gene: 6. This CDR3 has 14 residues.

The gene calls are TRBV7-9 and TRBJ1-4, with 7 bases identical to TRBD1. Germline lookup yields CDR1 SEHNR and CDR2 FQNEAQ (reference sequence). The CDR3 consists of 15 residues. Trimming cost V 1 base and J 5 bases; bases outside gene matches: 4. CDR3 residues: CASSLGGTENEKLFF. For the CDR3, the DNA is TGTGCCAGCAGCTTAGGTGGGACAGAGAATGAAAAACTGTTTTTT.

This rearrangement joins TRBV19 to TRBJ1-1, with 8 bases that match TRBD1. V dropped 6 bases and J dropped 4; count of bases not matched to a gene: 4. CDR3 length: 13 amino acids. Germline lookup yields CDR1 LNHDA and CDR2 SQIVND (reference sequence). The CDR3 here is CASRDREGTEAFF. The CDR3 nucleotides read TGTGCCAGTAGGGACAGGGAGGGCACTGAAGCTTTCTTT.

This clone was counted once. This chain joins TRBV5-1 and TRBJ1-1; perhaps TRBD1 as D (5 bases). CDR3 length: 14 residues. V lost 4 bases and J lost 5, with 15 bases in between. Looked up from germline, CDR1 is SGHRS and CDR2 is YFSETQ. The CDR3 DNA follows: TGCGCCAGCAGCGCTACCTCTGAGGGGACTGAAGCTTTCTTT. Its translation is CASSATSEGTEAFF.

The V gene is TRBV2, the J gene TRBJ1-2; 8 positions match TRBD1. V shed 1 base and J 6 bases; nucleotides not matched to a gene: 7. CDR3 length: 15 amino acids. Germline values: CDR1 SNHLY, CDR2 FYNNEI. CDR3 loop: CASSEEAGGANGYTF. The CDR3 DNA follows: TGTGCCAGCAGTGAAGAGGCAGGGGGCGCGAATGGCTACACCTTC.

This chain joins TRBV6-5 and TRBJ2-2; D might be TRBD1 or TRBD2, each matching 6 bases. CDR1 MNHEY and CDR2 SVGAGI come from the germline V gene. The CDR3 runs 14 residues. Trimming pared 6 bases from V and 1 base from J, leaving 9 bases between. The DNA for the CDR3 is TGTGCCAGCAGGGGGGGACAGAACACCGGGGAGCTGTTTTTT. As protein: CASRGGQNTGELFF.

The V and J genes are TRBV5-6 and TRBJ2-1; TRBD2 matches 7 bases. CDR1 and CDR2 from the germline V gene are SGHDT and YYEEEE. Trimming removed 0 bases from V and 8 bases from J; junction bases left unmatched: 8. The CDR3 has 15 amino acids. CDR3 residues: CASSLGTRGGDEQFF. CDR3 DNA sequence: TGTGCCAGCAGCTTGGGGACTAGGGGTGGGGATGAGCAGTTCTTC.

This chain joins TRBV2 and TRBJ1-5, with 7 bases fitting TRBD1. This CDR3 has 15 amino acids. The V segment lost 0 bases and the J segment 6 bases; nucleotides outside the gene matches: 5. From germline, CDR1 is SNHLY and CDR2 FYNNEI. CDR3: CASSEAQSGGQPQHF. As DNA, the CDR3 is TGTGCCAGCAGTGAAGCGCAGTCAGGGGGTCAGCCCCAGCATTTT.

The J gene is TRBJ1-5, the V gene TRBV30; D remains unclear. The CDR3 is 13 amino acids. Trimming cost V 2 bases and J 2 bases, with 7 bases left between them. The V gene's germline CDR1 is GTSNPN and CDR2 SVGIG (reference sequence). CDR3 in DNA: TGTGCCTGGAGTACGGGAGGCAATCAGCCCCAGCATTTT. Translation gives CAWSTGGNQPQHF.

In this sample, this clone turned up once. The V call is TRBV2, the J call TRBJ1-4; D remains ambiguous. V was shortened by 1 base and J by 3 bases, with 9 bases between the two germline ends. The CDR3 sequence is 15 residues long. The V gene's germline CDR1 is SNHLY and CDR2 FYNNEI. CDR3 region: CASSEGGLSNEKLFF. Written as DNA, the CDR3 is TGTGCCAGCAGTGAAGGAGGGCTTTCTAATGAAAAACTGTTTTTT. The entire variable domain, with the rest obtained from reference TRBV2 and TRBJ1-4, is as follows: EPEVTQTPSHQVTQMGQEVILRCVPISNHLYFYWYRQILGQKVEFLVSFYNNEISEKSEIFDDQFSVERPDGSNFTLKIRSTKLEDSAMYFCASSEGGLSNEKLFFGSGTQLSVL.

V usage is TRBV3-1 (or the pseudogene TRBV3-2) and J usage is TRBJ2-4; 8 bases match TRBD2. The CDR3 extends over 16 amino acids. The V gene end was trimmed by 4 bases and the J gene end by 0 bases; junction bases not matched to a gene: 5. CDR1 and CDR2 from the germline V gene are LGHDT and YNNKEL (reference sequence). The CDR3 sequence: CASSPLAGLAKNIQYF. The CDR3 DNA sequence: TGTGCCAGCAGCCCTTTAGCGGGGTTAGCCAAAAACATTCAGTACTTC.

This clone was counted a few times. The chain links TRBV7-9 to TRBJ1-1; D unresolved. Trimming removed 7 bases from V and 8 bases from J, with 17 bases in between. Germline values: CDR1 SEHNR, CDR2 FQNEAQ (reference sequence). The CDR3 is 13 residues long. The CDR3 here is CASTLDGVKEAFF. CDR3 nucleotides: TGTGCCAGCACCCTGGACGGAGTCAAAGAAGCTTTCTTT. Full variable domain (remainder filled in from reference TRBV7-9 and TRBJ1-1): DTGVSQNPRHKITKRGQNVTFRCDPISEHNRLYWYRQTLGQGPEFLTYFQNEAQLEKSRLLSDRFSAERPKGSFSTLEIQRTEQGDSAMYLCASTLDGVKEAFFGQGTRLTVV.